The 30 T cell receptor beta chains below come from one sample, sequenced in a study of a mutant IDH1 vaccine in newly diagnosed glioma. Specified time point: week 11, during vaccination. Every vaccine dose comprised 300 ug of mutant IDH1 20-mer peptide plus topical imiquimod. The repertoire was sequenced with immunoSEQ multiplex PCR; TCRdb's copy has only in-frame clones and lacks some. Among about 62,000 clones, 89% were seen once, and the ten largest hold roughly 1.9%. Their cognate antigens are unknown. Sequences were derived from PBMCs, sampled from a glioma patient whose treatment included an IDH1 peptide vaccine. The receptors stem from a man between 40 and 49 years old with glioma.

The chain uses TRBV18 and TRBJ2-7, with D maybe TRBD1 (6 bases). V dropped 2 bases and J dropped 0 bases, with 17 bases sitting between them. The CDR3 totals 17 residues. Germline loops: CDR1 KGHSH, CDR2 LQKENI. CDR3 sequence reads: CASSPNPLQGLSYEQYV. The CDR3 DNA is TGTGCCAGCTCACCAAATCCCCTCCAGGGGCTCTCCTACGAGCAGTACGTC.

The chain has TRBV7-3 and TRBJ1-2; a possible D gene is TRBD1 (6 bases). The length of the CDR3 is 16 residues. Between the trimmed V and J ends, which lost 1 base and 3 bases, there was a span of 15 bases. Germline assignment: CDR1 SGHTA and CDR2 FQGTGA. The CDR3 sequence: CASSLNGGVPYYGYTF. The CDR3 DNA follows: TGTGCCAGCAGCTTAAACGGGGGCGTTCCTTACTATGGCTACACCTTC.

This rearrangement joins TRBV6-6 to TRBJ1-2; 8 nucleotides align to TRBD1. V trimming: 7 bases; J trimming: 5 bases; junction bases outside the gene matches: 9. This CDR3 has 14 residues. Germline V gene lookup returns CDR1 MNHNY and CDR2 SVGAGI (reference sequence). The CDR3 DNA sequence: TGTGCCAGCAAACAGGACAGGGTGGAGTATGGCTACACCTTC. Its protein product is CASKQDRVEYGYTF.

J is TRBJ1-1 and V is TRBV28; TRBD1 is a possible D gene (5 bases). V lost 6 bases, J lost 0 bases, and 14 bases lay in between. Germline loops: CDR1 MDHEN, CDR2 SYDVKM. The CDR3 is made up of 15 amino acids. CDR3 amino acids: CASSSYRNMNTEAFF. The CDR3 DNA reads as TGTGCCAGCAGCTCCTACAGGAACATGAACACTGAAGCTTTCTTT.

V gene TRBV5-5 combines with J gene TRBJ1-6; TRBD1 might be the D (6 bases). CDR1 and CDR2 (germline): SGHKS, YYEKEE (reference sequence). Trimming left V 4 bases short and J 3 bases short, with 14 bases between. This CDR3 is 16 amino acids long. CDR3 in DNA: TGTGCCAGCAGCAGAGGGAGGGGGGACTATAATTCACCCCTCCACTTT. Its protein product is CASSRGRGDYNSPLHF.

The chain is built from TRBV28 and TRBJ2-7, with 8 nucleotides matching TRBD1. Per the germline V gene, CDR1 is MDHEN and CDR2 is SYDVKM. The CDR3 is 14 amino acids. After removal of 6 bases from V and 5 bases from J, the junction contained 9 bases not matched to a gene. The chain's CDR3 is CASRGRDRSNEQYV. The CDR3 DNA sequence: TGTGCCAGCAGGGGCCGGGACAGGAGCAACGAGCAGTACGTC.

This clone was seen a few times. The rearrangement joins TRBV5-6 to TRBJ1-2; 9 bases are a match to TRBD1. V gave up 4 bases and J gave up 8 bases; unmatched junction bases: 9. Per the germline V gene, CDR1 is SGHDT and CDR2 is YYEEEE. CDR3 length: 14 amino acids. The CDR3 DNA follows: TGTGCCAGCAGCGGGGACAGGGCCTGGGGAGGCTACACCTTC. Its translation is CASSGDRAWGGYTF.

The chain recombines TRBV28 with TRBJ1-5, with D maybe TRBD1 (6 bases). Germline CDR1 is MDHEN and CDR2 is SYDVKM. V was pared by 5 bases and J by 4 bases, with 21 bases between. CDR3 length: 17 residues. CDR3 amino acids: CASSEATGTPKNQPQHF. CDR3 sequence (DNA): TGTGCCAGCAGTGAAGCCACCGGGACACCGAAAAATCAGCCCCAGCATTTT.

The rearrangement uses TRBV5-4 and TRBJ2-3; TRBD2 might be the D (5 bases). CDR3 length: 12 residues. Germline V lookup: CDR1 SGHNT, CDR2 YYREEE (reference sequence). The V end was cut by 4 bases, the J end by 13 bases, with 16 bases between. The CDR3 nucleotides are TGTGCCAGCAGCCGCACTGGAGCGGTGAAGTATTTT. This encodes CASSRTGAVKYF.

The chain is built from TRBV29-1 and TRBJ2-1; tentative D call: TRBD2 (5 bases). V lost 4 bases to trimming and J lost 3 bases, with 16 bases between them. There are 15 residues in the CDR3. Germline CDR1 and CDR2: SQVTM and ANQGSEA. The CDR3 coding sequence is TGCAGCGTTGTCCTCAGGAGCGGAGTCTACAATGAGCAGTTCTTC. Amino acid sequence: CSVVLRSGVYNEQFF.

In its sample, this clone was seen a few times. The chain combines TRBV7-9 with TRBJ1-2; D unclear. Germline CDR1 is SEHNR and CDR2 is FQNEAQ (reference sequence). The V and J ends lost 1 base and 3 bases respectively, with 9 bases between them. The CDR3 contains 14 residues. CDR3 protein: CASSLGWADYGYTF. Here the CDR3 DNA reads TGTGCCAGCAGCTTAGGTTGGGCTGACTATGGCTACACCTTC.

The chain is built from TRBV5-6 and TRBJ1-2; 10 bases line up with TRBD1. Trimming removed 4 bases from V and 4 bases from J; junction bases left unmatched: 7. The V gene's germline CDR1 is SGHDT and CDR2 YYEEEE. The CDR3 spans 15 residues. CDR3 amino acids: CASSPGQGVFYGYTF. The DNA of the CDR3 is TGTGCCAGCAGCCCAGGACAGGGGGTTTTCTATGGCTACACCTTC.

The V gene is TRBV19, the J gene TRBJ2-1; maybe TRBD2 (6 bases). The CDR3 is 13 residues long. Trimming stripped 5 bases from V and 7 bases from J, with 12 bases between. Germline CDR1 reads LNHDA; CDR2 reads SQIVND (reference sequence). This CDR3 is CASSPGLLNEQFF. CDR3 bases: TGTGCCAGTAGTCCCGGACTATTGAATGAGCAGTTCTTC.

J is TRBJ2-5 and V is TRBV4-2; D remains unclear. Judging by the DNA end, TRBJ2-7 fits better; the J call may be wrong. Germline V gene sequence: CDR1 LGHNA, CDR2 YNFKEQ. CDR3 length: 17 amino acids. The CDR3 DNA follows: TGTGCCAGCAGCCAAGATCCGCTGGAGCTCCCCTCCTACGAGCAGTACTTC. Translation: CASSQDPLELPSYEQYF.

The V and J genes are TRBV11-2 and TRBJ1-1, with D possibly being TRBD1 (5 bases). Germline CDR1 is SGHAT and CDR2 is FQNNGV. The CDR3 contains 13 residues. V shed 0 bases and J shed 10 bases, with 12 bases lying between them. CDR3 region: CASSLETGRRAFF. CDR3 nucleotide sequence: TGTGCCAGCAGCTTAGAAACAGGCCGTAGAGCTTTCTTT. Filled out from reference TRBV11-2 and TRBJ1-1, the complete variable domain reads EAGVAQSPRYKIIEKRQSVAFWCNPISGHATLYWYQQILGQGPKLLIQFQNNGVVDDSQLPKDRFSAERLKGVDSTLKIQPAKLEDSAVYLCASSLETGRRAFFGQGTRLTVV.

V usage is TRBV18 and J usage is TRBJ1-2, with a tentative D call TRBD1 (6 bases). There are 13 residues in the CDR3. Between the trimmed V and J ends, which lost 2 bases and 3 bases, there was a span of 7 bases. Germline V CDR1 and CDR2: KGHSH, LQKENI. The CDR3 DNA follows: TGTGCCAGCTCACCAGAGGGGGACTATGGCTACACCTTC. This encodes CASSPEGDYGYTF. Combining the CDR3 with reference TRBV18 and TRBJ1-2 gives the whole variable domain NAGVMQNPRHLVRRRGQEARLRCSPMKGHSHVYWYRQLPEEGLKFMVYLQKENIIDESGMPKERFSAEFPKEGPSILRIQQVVRGDSAAYFCASSPEGDYGYTFGSGTRLTVV.

The CDR3 here is CASSFLKGTTNEKLFF. The CDR3 DNA follows: TGTGCCAGCAGTTTCTTGAAGGGAACAACTAATGAAAAACTGTTTTTT. The rearrangement joins TRBV6-5 to TRBJ1-4; D not resolved. This CDR3 is built from 16 residues. The V gene's germline CDR1 is MNHEY and CDR2 SVGAGI. Trimming took off 4 bases at V and 0 bases at J, with 12 bases between the two ends.

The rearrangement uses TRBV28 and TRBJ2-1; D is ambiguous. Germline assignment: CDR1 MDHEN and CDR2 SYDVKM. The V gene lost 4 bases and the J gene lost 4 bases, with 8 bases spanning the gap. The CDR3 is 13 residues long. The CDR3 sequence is CASSSTMYNEQFF. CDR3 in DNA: TGTGCCAGCAGTTCCACCATGTACAATGAGCAGTTCTTC.

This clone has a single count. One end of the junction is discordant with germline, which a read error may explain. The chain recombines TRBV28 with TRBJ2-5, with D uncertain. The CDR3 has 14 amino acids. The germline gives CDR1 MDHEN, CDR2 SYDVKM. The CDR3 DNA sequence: TGTGCCGGCAGTTTATCAGTTACCCAAGAGACCCAGTACTTC. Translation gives CAGSLSVTQETQYF.

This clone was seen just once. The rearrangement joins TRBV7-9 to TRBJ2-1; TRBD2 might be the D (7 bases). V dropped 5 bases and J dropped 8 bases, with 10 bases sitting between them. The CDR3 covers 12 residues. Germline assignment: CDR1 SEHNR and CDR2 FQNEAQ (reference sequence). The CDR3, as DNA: TGTGCCAGCAGCGGGGGGGCCGATGAGCAGTTCTTC. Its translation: CASSGGADEQFF.

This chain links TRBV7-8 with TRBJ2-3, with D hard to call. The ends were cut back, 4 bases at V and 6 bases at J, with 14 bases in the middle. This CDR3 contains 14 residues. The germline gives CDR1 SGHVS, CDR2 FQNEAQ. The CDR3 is CASSSTVAGDTQYF. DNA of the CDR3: TGTGCCAGCAGCTCCACGGTGGCTGGGGATACGCAGTATTTT.

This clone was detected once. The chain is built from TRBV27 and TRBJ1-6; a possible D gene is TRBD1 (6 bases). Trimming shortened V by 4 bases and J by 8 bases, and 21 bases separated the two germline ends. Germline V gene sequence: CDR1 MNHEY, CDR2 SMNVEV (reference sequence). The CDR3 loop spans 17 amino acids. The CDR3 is CASSSPLVGGGHSPLHF. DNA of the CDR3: TGTGCCAGCAGTTCCCCCCTCGTAGGGGGAGGGCATTCACCCCTCCACTTT.

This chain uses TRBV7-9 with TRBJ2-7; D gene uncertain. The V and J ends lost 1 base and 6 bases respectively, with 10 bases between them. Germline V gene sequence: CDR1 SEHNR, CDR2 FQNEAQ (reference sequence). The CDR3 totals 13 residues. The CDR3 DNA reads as TGTGCCAGCAGCTTAGACGGGTCTTTCGAGCAGTACTTC. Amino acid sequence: CASSLDGSFEQYF.

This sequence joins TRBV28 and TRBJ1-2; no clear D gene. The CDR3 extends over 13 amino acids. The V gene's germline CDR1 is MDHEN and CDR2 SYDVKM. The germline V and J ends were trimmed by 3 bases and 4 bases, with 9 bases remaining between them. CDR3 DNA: TGTGCCAGCAGTTTGGTCCTCCCCTATGGCTACACCTTC. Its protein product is CASSLVLPYGYTF.

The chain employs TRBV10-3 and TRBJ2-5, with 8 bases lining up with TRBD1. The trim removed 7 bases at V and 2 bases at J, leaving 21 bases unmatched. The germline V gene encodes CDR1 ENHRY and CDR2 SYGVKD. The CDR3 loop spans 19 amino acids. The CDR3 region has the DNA TGTGCCATCAAACCGGGACAGGTCGCAACATTCGTGGCTCAAGAGACCCAGTACTTC. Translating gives CAIKPGQVATFVAQETQYF.

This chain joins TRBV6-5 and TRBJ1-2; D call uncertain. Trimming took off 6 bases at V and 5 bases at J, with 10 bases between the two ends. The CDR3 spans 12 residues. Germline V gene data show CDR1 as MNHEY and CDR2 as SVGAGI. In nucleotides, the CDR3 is TGTGCCAGCAGCCGTTCGGATTATGGCTACACCTTC. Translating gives CASSRSDYGYTF.

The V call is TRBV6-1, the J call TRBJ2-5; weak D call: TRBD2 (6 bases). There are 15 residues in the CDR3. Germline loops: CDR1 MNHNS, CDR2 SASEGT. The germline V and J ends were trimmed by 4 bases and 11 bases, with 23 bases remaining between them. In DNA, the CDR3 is TGTGCCAGCAGTGCGACCGACCGGGCCTCGGGGGAGCAGTACTTC. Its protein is CASSATDRASGEQYF.

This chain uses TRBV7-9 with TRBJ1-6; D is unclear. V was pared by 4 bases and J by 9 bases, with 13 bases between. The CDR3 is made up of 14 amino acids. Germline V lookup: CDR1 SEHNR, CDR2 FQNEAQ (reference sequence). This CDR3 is CASSSSQTFSPLHF. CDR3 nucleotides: TGTGCCAGCAGCTCCAGCCAGACATTTTCACCCCTCCACTTT.

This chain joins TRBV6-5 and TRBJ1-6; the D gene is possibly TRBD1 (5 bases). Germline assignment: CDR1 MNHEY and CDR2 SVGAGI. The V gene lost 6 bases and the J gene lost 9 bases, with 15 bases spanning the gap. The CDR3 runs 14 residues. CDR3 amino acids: CASRPPGRFSPLHF. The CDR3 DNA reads TGTGCCAGCAGACCCCCAGGGCGCTTTTCACCCCTCCACTTT.

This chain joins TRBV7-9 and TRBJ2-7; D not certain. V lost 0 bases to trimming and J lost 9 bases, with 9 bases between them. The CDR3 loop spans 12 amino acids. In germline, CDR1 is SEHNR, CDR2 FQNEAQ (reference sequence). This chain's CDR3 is CASSLAPRLQYF. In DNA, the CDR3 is TGTGCCAGCAGCTTAGCGCCCAGACTGCAGTACTTC. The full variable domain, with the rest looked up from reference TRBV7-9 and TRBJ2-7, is DTGVSQNPRHKITKRGQNVTFRCDPISEHNRLYWYRQTLGQGPEFLTYFQNEAQLEKSRLLSDRFSAERPKGSFSTLEIQRTEQGDSAMYLCASSLAPRLQYFGPGTRLTVT.